Listed below are T cell receptor beta chains from one sample, sequenced in a study of T cell responses to AZD1222 COVID-19 vaccine. Libraries were prepared by immunoSEQ multiplex PCR; TCRdb keeps only in-frame clonotypes and omits some of them. The table lists about 150,000 clones, approximately 92% of them singletons. The sequenced sample was peripheral blood, obtained 28 days after the second AZD1222 dose. These receptor sequences come from an adult who received the AZD1222 COVID-19 vaccine. Each CDR3 is given with its conserved first and last residue. The order of the fields is CDR3 protein, CDR3 DNA, J gene, clone size, V gene, D gene. The D gene is left open where the match is weak. Size is stated for part of the rows, as once, few or many counts, or as a class when the clone is expanded.

CDR3 protein: CATSDFRSSGGHGDTQYF
CDR3 DNA: TGTGCCACCAGTGATTTCCGTTCTAGCGGGGGCCATGGTGATACGCAGTATTTT
J gene: TRBJ2-3
clone size: once
V gene: TRBV24-1
D gene: TRBD2

CDR3 protein: CASSQQLAGGRDTQYF
CDR3 DNA: TGTGCCAGCAGCCAACAACTAGCGGGGGGGCGGGATACGCAGTATTTT
J gene: TRBJ2-3
clone size: NA
V gene: TRBV7-2
D gene: TRBD2

CDR3 protein: CASSQTRNYGYTF
CDR3 DNA: TGTGCCAGCAGTCAGACACGGAACTATGGCTACACCTTC
J gene: TRBJ1-2
clone size: NA
V gene: TRBV6-2/TRBV6-3
D gene: NA

CDR3 protein: CASSEESGGGQPQHF
CDR3 DNA: TGTGCCAGCAGTGAAGAGTCAGGGGGTGGGCAGCCCCAGCATTTT
J gene: TRBJ1-5
clone size: NA
V gene: TRBV2
D gene: TRBD1

CDR3 protein: CASSLGERIWNTGELFF
CDR3 DNA: TGTGCCAGCAGCTTAGGGGAGCGGATTTGGAACACCGGGGAGCTGTTTTTT
J gene: TRBJ2-2
clone size: NA
V gene: TRBV11-2
D gene: NA

CDR3 protein: CASSEFRDRVDGYTF
CDR3 DNA: TGTGCCAGCAGTGAATTCCGAGACAGGGTGGATGGCTACACCTTC
J gene: TRBJ1-2
clone size: NA
V gene: TRBV2
D gene: TRBD1

CDR3 protein: CASSRRTGKSYEQYF
CDR3 DNA: TGTGCCAGCAGCCGAAGGACAGGGAAGTCCTACGAGCAGTACTTC
J gene: TRBJ2-7
clone size: NA
V gene: TRBV14
D gene: TRBD1

CDR3 protein: CASSQEHPTGSSYEQYF
CDR3 DNA: TGCGCCAGCAGCCAAGAACACCCGACAGGGAGCTCCTACGAGCAGTACTTC
J gene: TRBJ2-7
clone size: NA
V gene: TRBV4-1
D gene: TRBD1

CDR3 protein: CARSLVVHGEKLFF
CDR3 DNA: TGTGCCAGAAGCTTGGTAGTGCACGGTGAAAAACTGTTTTTT
J gene: TRBJ1-4
clone size: NA
V gene: TRBV5-3
D gene: NA

CDR3 protein: CASSLSTNQGGLF
CDR3 DNA: TGTGCCAGCAGTTTATCGACTAATCAAGGGGGGCTCTTC
J gene: TRBJ2-1
clone size: NA
V gene: TRBV28
D gene: NA

CDR3 protein: CSVKTGEDYNEQFF
CDR3 DNA: TGCAGCGTTAAGACAGGGGAAGATTACAATGAGCAGTTCTTC
J gene: TRBJ2-1
clone size: NA
V gene: TRBV29-1
D gene: TRBD1

CDR3 protein: CASSQDGRHLYGYTF
CDR3 DNA: TGTGCCAGCAGCCAAGACGGCCGGCACCTCTATGGCTACACCTTC
J gene: TRBJ1-2
clone size: NA
V gene: TRBV7-9
D gene: NA

CDR3 protein: CASSSKRGTSGYNEQFF
CDR3 DNA: TGTGCCAGCAGCTCGAAAAGGGGGACTAGCGGTTACAATGAGCAGTTCTTC
J gene: TRBJ2-1
clone size: NA
V gene: TRBV7-2
D gene: TRBD2